The rows below give T cell receptor beta chains drawn from one sample of a study of blood T cell repertoires in COVID-19. This table comes from immunoSEQ multiplex PCR, and its TCRdb copy is limited to in-frame clones, with some not included. Here the sample spans 70,000 to 95,000 clones, approximately 78% being singletons. The sequencing input was peripheral blood. All receptors derive from a human donor in a cohort sampled during active COVID-19. The CDR3 runs from the conserved cysteine through the conserved F or W. The order of the fields is D gene, clone size, V gene, J gene, CDR3 DNA, CDR3 protein. A D gene is named only where the DNA matches it firmly. For some rows the clone size is stated as once, few or many, or as a class when expanded; others skip it.

d_gene: TRBD1
abundance: -
v_gene: TRBV2
j_gene: TRBJ2-7
CDR3nt: TGTGCCAGCGTCCCGGACAGGGACGAGCAGTACTTC
CDR3aa: CASVPDRDEQYF

d_gene: -
abundance: -
v_gene: TRBV6-5
j_gene: TRBJ2-7
CDR3nt: TGTGCCAGCAGTTACTTGGCGGGGGCCGCCTCCTACGAGCAGTACTTC
CDR3aa: CASSYLAGAASYEQYF

d_gene: -
abundance: -
v_gene: TRBV5-8
j_gene: TRBJ2-3
CDR3nt: TGTGCCAGCAGCTTCCGCCGGAGAGAGGGTGATACGCAGTATTTT
CDR3aa: CASSFRRREGDTQYF

d_gene: TRBD1
abundance: -
v_gene: TRBV12-5
j_gene: TRBJ1-1
CDR3nt: TGTGCTAGTGGTTTGGCCCCTCCCGGACAGGGGTTCACTGAAGCTTTCTTT
CDR3aa: CASGLAPPGQGFTEAFF

d_gene: TRBD1
abundance: few
v_gene: TRBV18
j_gene: TRBJ1-3
CDR3nt: TGTGCCAGCTCAAGGAACACAGGGGACGGAAACACCATATATTTT
CDR3aa: CASSRNTGDGNTIYF

d_gene: -
abundance: -
v_gene: TRBV11-2
j_gene: TRBJ1-1
CDR3nt: TGTGCCAGCAGCTACGGACAGTTTGAAGCTTTCTTT
CDR3aa: CASSYGQFEAFF

d_gene: -
abundance: -
v_gene: TRBV2
j_gene: TRBJ1-2
CDR3nt: TGTGCCAGCAGAATGGGGCAGGAGAGCTACACCTTC
CDR3aa: CASRMGQESYTF

d_gene: TRBD2
abundance: once
v_gene: TRBV3-1/TRBV3-2
j_gene: TRBJ2-5
CDR3nt: TGTGCCAGCAGACTCCCTCCCGGGGGGGGCCGGGATCAAGAGACCCAGTACTTC
CDR3aa: CASRLPPGGGRDQETQYF

d_gene: TRBD1
abundance: few
v_gene: TRBV19
j_gene: TRBJ2-4
CDR3nt: TGTGCCAGTAGTCCCGGACAGGGGATAGCCAAAAACATTCAGTACTTC
CDR3aa: CASSPGQGIAKNIQYF

d_gene: TRBD1
abundance: -
v_gene: TRBV3-1/TRBV3-2
j_gene: TRBJ1-3
CDR3nt: TGTGCCAGCAGCCAATATGGACAGGGGATGAACACCATATATTTT
CDR3aa: CASSQYGQGMNTIYF

d_gene: -
abundance: -
v_gene: TRBV9
j_gene: TRBJ2-3
CDR3nt: TGTGCCAGCAGCGTTGCCAGGCACCTTAGCACAGATACGCAGTATTTT
CDR3aa: CASSVARHLSTDTQYF

d_gene: -
abundance: -
v_gene: TRBV19
j_gene: TRBJ2-1
CDR3nt: TGTGCCAGTACCCTTGGGGCTGCTGAGCAGTTCTTC
CDR3aa: CASTLGAAEQFF

d_gene: TRBD1
abundance: -
v_gene: TRBV6-5
j_gene: TRBJ2-7
CDR3nt: TGTGCCAGCAGGCCGGGACAGGGCTCCTACGAGCAGTACTTC
CDR3aa: CASRPGQGSYEQYF

d_gene: -
abundance: -
v_gene: TRBV5-1
j_gene: TRBJ1-1
CDR3nt: TGCGCCAGCGGGAACGGGGGGGCCACTGAAGCTTTCTTT
CDR3aa: CASGNGGATEAFF

d_gene: -
abundance: -
v_gene: TRBV18
j_gene: TRBJ1-5
CDR3nt: TGTGCCAGCTCGTTCGGACTGTATAGCAATCAGCCCCAGCATTTT
CDR3aa: CASSFGLYSNQPQHF

d_gene: -
abundance: -
v_gene: TRBV7-6
j_gene: TRBJ2-3
CDR3nt: TGTGCCAGCAGCTTGAAGGGGAGCACAGATACGCAGTATTTT
CDR3aa: CASSLKGSTDTQYF

d_gene: -
abundance: -
v_gene: TRBV10-3
j_gene: TRBJ2-2
CDR3nt: TGTGCCATCAGAGACGGGATGAACACCGGGGAGCTGTTTTTT
CDR3aa: CAIRDGMNTGELFF

d_gene: -
abundance: -
v_gene: TRBV2
j_gene: TRBJ1-1
CDR3nt: TGTGCCAGCAGTGGTCCGGGGGTTGGACAGAACACTGAAGCTTTCTTT
CDR3aa: CASSGPGVGQNTEAFF

d_gene: -
abundance: -
v_gene: TRBV5-6
j_gene: TRBJ2-7
CDR3nt: TGTGCCAGTGAAAAAACACAGGCAACCTACGAGCAGTACTTC
CDR3aa: CASEKTQATYEQYF

d_gene: TRBD1
abundance: -
v_gene: TRBV23-1
j_gene: TRBJ2-3
CDR3nt: TGCGCCAGCAGTCAACTAGGATATGGACAGGGGCGGGATACGCAGTATTTT
CDR3aa: CASSQLGYGQGRDTQYF

d_gene: -
abundance: -
v_gene: TRBV5-6
j_gene: TRBJ2-7
CDR3nt: TGTGCCAGCAGCCTTTTGACGGGCTACGAGCAGTACTTC
CDR3aa: CASSLLTGYEQYF

d_gene: TRBD1
abundance: many
v_gene: TRBV4-1
j_gene: TRBJ1-1
CDR3nt: TGCGCCAGCAGTGGGCAGGGGGCCCTGAACACTGAAGCTTTCTTT
CDR3aa: CASSGQGALNTEAFF

d_gene: TRBD1
abundance: -
v_gene: TRBV7-9
j_gene: TRBJ1-1
CDR3nt: TGTGCCAGCAGCTTAGAGGGGGGACAGAGAGTTGAAGCTTTCTTT
CDR3aa: CASSLEGGQRVEAFF

d_gene: -
abundance: -
v_gene: TRBV5-5
j_gene: TRBJ1-2
CDR3nt: TGTGCCAGCAGCTTTTCAGGGGCCGGCTACACCTTC
CDR3aa: CASSFSGAGYTF

d_gene: -
abundance: -
v_gene: TRBV18
j_gene: TRBJ2-1
CDR3nt: TGTGCCAGCTCAACAGGTCCCAATGAGCAGTTCTTC
CDR3aa: CASSTGPNEQFF

d_gene: TRBD2
abundance: -
v_gene: TRBV28
j_gene: TRBJ2-2
CDR3nt: TGTGCCAGCAGTTTACTAAGACTAGCGGGGAGAACCGGGGAGCTGTTTTTT
CDR3aa: CASSLLRLAGRTGELFF

d_gene: -
abundance: once
v_gene: TRBV9
j_gene: TRBJ2-5
CDR3nt: TGTGCCAGCAGCGTAGCGCAGGGGTGGGAAGAGACCCAGTACTTC
CDR3aa: CASSVAQGWEETQYF

d_gene: -
abundance: once
v_gene: TRBV6-1
j_gene: TRBJ1-4
CDR3nt: TGTGCCAGCAGTGAAGAACAGGGTCATGAAAAACTGTTTTTT
CDR3aa: CASSEEQGHEKLFF

d_gene: TRBD2
abundance: -
v_gene: TRBV7-9
j_gene: TRBJ2-1
CDR3nt: TGTGCCAGCAGTCGAGCGGGGGAGAATGAGCAGTTCTTC
CDR3aa: CASSRAGENEQFF

d_gene: TRBD1
abundance: -
v_gene: TRBV28
j_gene: TRBJ2-2
CDR3nt: TGTGCCAGCAGACAGGACAGGGTGAACACCGGGGAGCTGTTTTTT
CDR3aa: CASRQDRVNTGELFF

d_gene: -
abundance: many
v_gene: TRBV21-1
j_gene: TRBJ1-1
CDR3nt: TGTGCCAGCAGCAAAGCGCGGGGACGCGGCACTGAAGCTTTCTTT
CDR3aa: CASSKARGRGTEAFF

d_gene: -
abundance: -
v_gene: TRBV5-1
j_gene: TRBJ2-5
CDR3nt: TGCGCCAGCAGCTTGGCCATTGGCGACAGGGGAGGGGAGACCCAGTACTTC
CDR3aa: CASSLAIGDRGGETQYF

d_gene: -
abundance: -
v_gene: TRBV5-1
j_gene: TRBJ1-3
CDR3nt: TGCGCCAGCAGCCCCAATCGGTCAGGAGGAAACACCATATATTTT
CDR3aa: CASSPNRSGGNTIYF

d_gene: TRBD2
abundance: -
v_gene: TRBV5-4
j_gene: TRBJ2-5
CDR3nt: TGTGCCAGCAGCTTGGCAACGGGGGGGGGCCGGCAAGAGACCCAGTACTTC
CDR3aa: CASSLATGGGRQETQYF

d_gene: -
abundance: -
v_gene: TRBV14
j_gene: TRBJ1-3
CDR3nt: TGTGCCAGCAGCCAAAACTTCGGTGGAAACACCATATATTTT
CDR3aa: CASSQNFGGNTIYF

d_gene: TRBD1
abundance: -
v_gene: TRBV11-3
j_gene: TRBJ2-1
CDR3nt: TGTGCCAGCAGCTCAGACAGGGGGAGGAACAATGAGCAGTTCTTC
CDR3aa: CASSSDRGRNNEQFF

d_gene: -
abundance: -
v_gene: TRBV10-3
j_gene: TRBJ1-2
CDR3nt: TGTGCCATCAGTGAGTCGCGGACATCCTATGGCTACACCTTC
CDR3aa: CAISESRTSYGYTF

d_gene: -
abundance: -
v_gene: TRBV7-3
j_gene: TRBJ2-1
CDR3nt: TGTGCCAGCAGCTTACTGGGCAATTTAAGAGCTGAGCAGTTCTTC
CDR3aa: CASSLLGNLRAEQFF

d_gene: -
abundance: -
v_gene: TRBV9
j_gene: TRBJ2-1
CDR3nt: TGTGCCAGCAGCGTTCAGGGTTTTTCTGAGCAGTTCTTC
CDR3aa: CASSVQGFSEQFF

d_gene: TRBD2
abundance: -
v_gene: TRBV27
j_gene: TRBJ2-3
CDR3nt: TGTGCCAGCAGTCCCGGACTAGCGGGGGGGTACACAGATACGCAGTATTTT
CDR3aa: CASSPGLAGGYTDTQYF

d_gene: TRBD1
abundance: few
v_gene: TRBV28
j_gene: TRBJ1-4
CDR3nt: TGTGCCAGCAGCGCAGACAGGGGAATCGGGAATGAAAAACTGTTTTTT
CDR3aa: CASSADRGIGNEKLFF

d_gene: -
abundance: -
v_gene: TRBV4-1
j_gene: TRBJ1-4
CDR3nt: TGCGCCAGCAGCCGCGGACATGGGATTAATGAAAAACTGTTTTTT
CDR3aa: CASSRGHGINEKLFF

d_gene: TRBD2
abundance: -
v_gene: TRBV29-1
j_gene: TRBJ2-3
CDR3nt: TGCAGCGTTGGCGGGGCGGGGGGCGCCACAGATACGCAGTATTTT
CDR3aa: CSVGGAGGATDTQYF

d_gene: -
abundance: once
v_gene: TRBV2
j_gene: TRBJ1-2
CDR3nt: TGTGCCAGCAGTGAAGCGCTTGGGGCGGGGGACTATGGCTACACCTTC
CDR3aa: CASSEALGAGDYGYTF

d_gene: -
abundance: few
v_gene: TRBV27
j_gene: TRBJ2-7
CDR3nt: TGTGCCAGCAGTTTATCGTATCAGTACGAGCAGTACTTC
CDR3aa: CASSLSYQYEQYF

d_gene: -
abundance: -
v_gene: TRBV6-5
j_gene: TRBJ1-6
CDR3nt: TGTGCCAGCAGTTACTCGTTCACAGGGCAATCACCCCTCCACTTT
CDR3aa: CASSYSFTGQSPLHF

d_gene: TRBD1
abundance: -
v_gene: TRBV4-1
j_gene: TRBJ2-5
CDR3nt: TGCGCCAGCAGCCTACAGGGGTCGGGTGAGACCCAGTACTTC
CDR3aa: CASSLQGSGETQYF

d_gene: TRBD2
abundance: -
v_gene: TRBV9
j_gene: TRBJ2-7
CDR3nt: TGTGCCAGCAGCGGACATAGCGGGAGGGTTGCCTACGAGCAGTACTTC
CDR3aa: CASSGHSGRVAYEQYF

d_gene: TRBD2
abundance: -
v_gene: TRBV19
j_gene: TRBJ2-7
CDR3nt: TGTGCCAGTAGCCCGGGGGGTGCAGGCTACGAGCAGTACTTC
CDR3aa: CASSPGGAGYEQYF

d_gene: -
abundance: -
v_gene: TRBV7-9
j_gene: TRBJ2-2
CDR3nt: TGTGCCAGCAGCCCTCTGGGGGCTAGGAACACCGGGGAGCTGTTTTTT
CDR3aa: CASSPLGARNTGELFF

d_gene: TRBD2
abundance: once
v_gene: TRBV9
j_gene: TRBJ2-5
CDR3nt: TGTGCCAGCAGCCCGACGAGACTAGCGGGTCCGCAAGAGACCCAGTACTTC
CDR3aa: CASSPTRLAGPQETQYF

d_gene: TRBD1
abundance: -
v_gene: TRBV18
j_gene: TRBJ2-7
CDR3nt: TGTGCCAGCTCAGGGGACAGGACCTCCTACGAGCAGTACTTC
CDR3aa: CASSGDRTSYEQYF